The 19 T cell receptor beta chains presented below share a single source sample, sequenced in a study of CD8 T cells in Susac syndrome. It was with random hexamers that about 0.45 to 1 ug RNA was reverse transcribed. TCRdb re-called the immunoSEQ multiplex PCR reads through MiXCR, storing one row per CDR3 protein. Altogether 180,000 or so distinct CDR3 sequences are present, about 95% being singletons, with the ten largest covering less than 0.12%. Sequencing was done on a sample of CD4+ T cells from PBMCs. The source is a human donor in good health.

The CDR3 DNA is TGCAGCGTTGTCGCGGGAGGGTATAATGAGCAGTTCTTC. Protein product: CSVVAGGYNEQFF. The V gene is TRBV29-1, the J gene TRBJ2-1; the match to TRBD2 covers 9 bases. The germline V gene has CDR1 SQVTM and CDR2 ANQGSEA. The CDR3 runs to 13 residues. The junction had 5 bases not matched to a gene; V was cut back by 4 bases and J by 7 bases.

V gene TRBV18 combines with J gene TRBJ2-5; D is perhaps TRBD2 (6 bases). Germline CDR1 KGHSH, CDR2 LQKENI. CDR3 size: 16 residues. V was shortened by 3 bases and J by 4 bases, with 18 bases between the two germline ends. This chain's CDR3 is CASSPVVGTRGETQYF. The CDR3 region has the DNA TGTGCCAGCTCACCGGTCGTTGGGACTCGAGGAGAGACCCAGTACTTC.

CDR3 sequence: CSVNRPSGRDEQFF. Written as DNA, the CDR3 is TGCAGTGTTAATAGGCCCTCGGGGAGGGATGAGCAGTTCTTC. The chain is built from TRBV20-1 and TRBJ2-1, with TRBD2 identical over 7 bases. This CDR3 spans 14 amino acids. From germline, CDR1 is DFQATT and CDR2 SNEGSKA (reference sequence). Trimming took 7 bases from V and 8 from J; bases not matched to a gene: 14.

The chain couples TRBV6-5 to TRBJ2-1; the D is unclear. Trimming removed 7 bases at V and 4 bases at J, with 14 bases between. The CDR3 length is 14 residues. CDR1 MNHEY and CDR2 SVGAGI come from the germline V gene. The CDR3 spells CASKPTSLYNEQFF. The CDR3 DNA sequence: TGTGCCAGCAAGCCGACGAGTCTGTACAATGAGCAGTTCTTC.

The V gene is TRBV9, the J gene TRBJ2-1, with TRBD2 identical over 10 bases. Germline V gene data show CDR1 as SGDLS and CDR2 as YYNGEE. The CDR3 is 17 residues long. Losses at the gene ends were 4 bases for V and 7 bases for J; bases not matched to a gene: 14. CDR3 in amino acids: CASSTALVGTSENEQFF. The CDR3 DNA follows: TGTGCCAGCAGCACAGCGCTTGTTGGGACTAGCGAGAATGAGCAGTTCTTC.

The chain couples TRBV20-1 to TRBJ1-1, with D uncertain. The CDR3 runs to 15 residues. The ends were cut back, 4 bases at V and 0 bases at J, with 15 bases in the middle. The V gene's germline CDR1 is DFQATT and CDR2 SNEGSKA (reference sequence). CDR3 nucleotide sequence: TGCAGTGCTACCCCATACGTGGCCTTGAACACTGAAGCTTTCTTT. It encodes CSATPYVALNTEAFF.

The chain uses TRBV27 and TRBJ2-7; 7 bases are shared with TRBD1. Trimming at V came to 6 bases and at J to 2 bases, leaving 16 bases not matched to a gene. CDR1 is MNHEY and CDR2 is SMNVEV in the germline V gene (reference sequence). The CDR3 consists of 17 residues. The CDR3 DNA reads TGTGCCAGCAGCCAACCTCCGACAGGGCTCGGGGCCTACGAGCAGTACTTC. It encodes CASSQPPTGLGAYEQYF.

The rearrangement uses TRBV30 and TRBJ1-5; perhaps TRBD1 as D (6 bases). The V gene's germline CDR1 is GTSNPN and CDR2 SVGIG (reference sequence). The CDR3 runs to 12 residues. The V end was cut by 5 bases, the J end by 1 base, with 6 bases between. CDR3 bases: TGTGCCTGGGGACAGAGCAATCAGCCCCAGCATTTT. Amino acid sequence: CAWGQSNQPQHF.

This clonotype was seen a single time. The genes are TRBV25-1 and TRBJ2-2; possibly TRBD1 for D (6 bases). Per the germline V gene, CDR1 is MGHDK and CDR2 is SYGVNS. Trimming removed 8 bases from V and 5 bases from J, with 12 bases in between. The CDR3 totals 13 residues. The CDR3 here is CASAQGWTGELFF. DNA of the CDR3: TGTGCCAGCGCCCAGGGGTGGACCGGGGAGCTGTTTTTT.

This chain connects TRBV7-9 to TRBJ1-2; TRBD1 agrees at 10 bases. V dropped 4 bases and J dropped 7; count of bases not matched to a gene: 6. Per the germline V gene, CDR1 is SEHNR and CDR2 is FQNEAQ (reference sequence). CDR3 size: 14 residues. In DNA, the CDR3 is TGTGCCAGCAGCTCCGGACAGGGGGAGGGTGGCTACACCTTC. As protein: CASSSGQGEGGYTF. Full variable domain (missing parts from reference TRBV7-9 and TRBJ1-2): DTGVSQNPRHKITKRGQNVTFRCDPISEHNRLYWYRQTLGQGPEFLTYFQNEAQLEKSRLLSDRFSAERPKGSFSTLEIQRTEQGDSAMYLCASSSGQGEGGYTFGSGTRLTVV.

The rearrangement links TRBV24-1 to TRBJ2-2; no clear D gene. CDR3 length: 14 residues. Trimming took 9 bases from V and 0 from J, leaving 10 bases between them. The V gene's germline CDR1 is KGHDR and CDR2 SFDVKD. CDR3 bases: TGTGCCACCCAAGGGCACTCGAACACCGGGGAGCTGTTTTTT. Amino acid sequence: CATQGHSNTGELFF.

This clonotype is a singleton in its sample. V usage is TRBV7-3 and J usage is TRBJ2-6; 7 nucleotides match TRBD2. CDR3 length: 17 amino acids. Losses at the gene ends were 3 bases for V and 4 bases for J; bases not matched to a gene: 9. The germline CDR1 and CDR2 sequences are SGHTA and FQGTGA. CDR3 residues: CASSFGLAVAGANVLTF. The CDR3 bases are TGTGCCAGCAGCTTCGGGCTAGCGGTGGCCGGGGCCAACGTCCTGACTTTC.

The chain joins TRBV7-9 to TRBJ2-7, with 14 bases matching TRBD2. V lost 5 bases, J lost 8 bases, and 5 bases stayed unmatched. Germline V gives CDR1 SEHNR, CDR2 FQNEAQ (reference sequence). The CDR3 spans 14 residues. DNA of the CDR3: TGTGCCAGCAGCCCGGGACTAGCGGGAGATAAGCAGTACTTC. The encoded protein is CASSPGLAGDKQYF.

The V gene is TRBV20-1, the J gene TRBJ2-5; the D gene is possibly TRBD2 (6 bases). The tail of the sequence fits TRBJ2-7 better, so the J call may be wrong. The CDR3 consists of 13 residues. Germline V gene data show CDR1 as DFQATT and CDR2 as SNEGSKA (reference sequence). The CDR3 sequence: CSARRGSAYEQYF. The CDR3 region has the DNA TGCAGTGCTCGGAGGGGCAGTGCGTACGAGCAGTACTTC.

CDR3 nucleotide sequence: TGTGCCAGCAACAACCGGGAATCCCAAGAGACCCAGTACTTC. This gives the protein CASNNRESQETQYF. The rearrangement joins TRBV2 to TRBJ2-5; TRBD2 is a possible D gene (5 bases). Germline assignment: CDR1 SNHLY and CDR2 FYNNEI. Trimming cost V 7 bases and J 1 base, with 13 bases left between them. The CDR3 loop spans 14 amino acids.

V usage is TRBV20-1 and J usage is TRBJ2-3; 11 bases are a match to TRBD1. V shed 4 bases and J 4 bases; nucleotides not matched to a gene: 4. There are 14 residues in the CDR3. Germline assignment: CDR1 DFQATT and CDR2 SNEGSKA (reference sequence). The CDR3 bases are TGCAGTGCTACTCCGGGACAGGGGGCAGATACGCAGTATTTT. Translation: CSATPGQGADTQYF.

The V gene is TRBV5-1, the J gene TRBJ2-2; unclear D gene. V lost 3 bases and J 0 bases, leaving 6 bases between the germline ends. Germline assignment: CDR1 SGHRS and CDR2 YFSETQ. This CDR3 has 14 residues. The CDR3 spells CASSSLANTGELFF. The CDR3 nucleotides read TGCGCCAGCAGCTCCCTGGCGAACACCGGGGAGCTGTTTTTT. The full variable domain, its missing parts supplied by reference TRBV5-1 and TRBJ2-2, is KAGVTQTPRYLIKTRGQQVTLSCSPISGHRSVSWYQQTPGQGLQFLFEYFSETQRNKGNFPGRFSGRQFSNSRSEMNVSTLELGDSALYLCASSSLANTGELFFGEGSRLTVL.

The chain employs TRBV7-2 and TRBJ2-7, with 9 nucleotides matching TRBD2. V gave up 5 bases and J gave up 3 bases; unmatched junction bases: 2. CDR1 and CDR2 from the germline V gene are SGHTA and FQGNSA. The CDR3 sequence is 13 residues long. DNA of the CDR3: TGTGCCAGCAGCAAGACTAGCGGCTACGAGCAGTACTTC. This translates into CASSKTSGYEQYF.

The rearrangement joins TRBV29-1 to TRBJ2-7; the match to TRBD1 covers 10 bases. V lost 6 bases, J lost 2 bases, and 1 base stayed unmatched. The CDR3 consists of 12 residues. Germline values: CDR1 SQVTM, CDR2 ANQGSEA. DNA for the CDR3: TGCAGCGTCGGACAGGGGGCCTACGAGCAGTACTTC. This sequence encodes CSVGQGAYEQYF.